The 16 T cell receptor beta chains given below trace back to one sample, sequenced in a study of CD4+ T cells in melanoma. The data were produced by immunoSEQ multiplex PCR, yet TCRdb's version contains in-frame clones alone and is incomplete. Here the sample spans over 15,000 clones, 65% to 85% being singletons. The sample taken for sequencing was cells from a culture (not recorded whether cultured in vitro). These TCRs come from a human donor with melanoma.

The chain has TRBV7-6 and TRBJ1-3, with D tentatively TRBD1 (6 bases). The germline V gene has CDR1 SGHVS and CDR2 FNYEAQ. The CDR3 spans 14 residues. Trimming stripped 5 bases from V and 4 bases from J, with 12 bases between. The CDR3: CASSPGVRGNTIYF. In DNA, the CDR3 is TGTGCCAGCAGCCCAGGGGTCCGAGGAAACACCATATATTTT.

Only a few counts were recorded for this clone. The CDR3 sequence is CASAGLGETQYF. The CDR3 DNA sequence: TGTGCCAGTGCCGGGCTAGGAGAGACCCAGTACTTC. The J gene is TRBJ2-5, the V gene TRBV19; unclear D gene. Germline CDR1 reads LNHDA; CDR2 reads SQIVND (reference sequence). Between the trimmed V and J ends, which lost 8 bases and 4 bases, there was a span of 11 bases. The CDR3 runs to 12 residues.

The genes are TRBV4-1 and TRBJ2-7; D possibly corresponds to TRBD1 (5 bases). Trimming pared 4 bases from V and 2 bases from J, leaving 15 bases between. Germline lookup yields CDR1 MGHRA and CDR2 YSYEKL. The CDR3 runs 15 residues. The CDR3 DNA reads TGCGCCAGCAGCCTCGGTGGACATTCCCCCTACGAGCAGTACTTC. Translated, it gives CASSLGGHSPYEQYF.

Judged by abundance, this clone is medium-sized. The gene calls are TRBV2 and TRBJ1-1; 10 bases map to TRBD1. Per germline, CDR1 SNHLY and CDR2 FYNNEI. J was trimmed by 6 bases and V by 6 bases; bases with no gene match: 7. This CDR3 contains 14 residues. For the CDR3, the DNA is TGTGCCAGCAGCCCTGAAGGACAGGGGGCTGAAGCTTTCTTT. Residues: CASSPEGQGAEAFF.

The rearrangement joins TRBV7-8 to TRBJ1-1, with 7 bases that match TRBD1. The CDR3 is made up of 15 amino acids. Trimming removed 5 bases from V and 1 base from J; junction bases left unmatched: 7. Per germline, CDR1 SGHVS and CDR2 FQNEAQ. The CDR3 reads CASSQRGQPNTEAFF. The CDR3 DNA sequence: TGTGCCAGCAGCCAGAGGGGACAGCCGAACACTGAAGCTTTCTTT.

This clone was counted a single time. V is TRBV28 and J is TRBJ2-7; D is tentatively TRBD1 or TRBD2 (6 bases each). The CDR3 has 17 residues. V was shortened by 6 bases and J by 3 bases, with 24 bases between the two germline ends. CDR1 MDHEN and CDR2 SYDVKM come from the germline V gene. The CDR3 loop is CASRVGGVPGPNYEQYF. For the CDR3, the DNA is TGTGCCAGCAGGGTGGGGGGCGTACCGGGGCCGAACTACGAGCAGTACTTC.

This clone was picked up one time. The CDR3 loop is CASSLAGAGRSRAFF. DNA for the CDR3: TGTGCCAGCAGCTTAGCGGGGGCGGGTCGGTCCCGAGCTTTCTTT. This chain joins TRBV7-8 and TRBJ1-1; D is perhaps TRBD1 (6 bases). Germline CDR1 is SGHVS and CDR2 is FQNEAQ. Trimming cost V 0 bases and J 10 bases, with 18 bases left between them. CDR3 length: 15 residues.

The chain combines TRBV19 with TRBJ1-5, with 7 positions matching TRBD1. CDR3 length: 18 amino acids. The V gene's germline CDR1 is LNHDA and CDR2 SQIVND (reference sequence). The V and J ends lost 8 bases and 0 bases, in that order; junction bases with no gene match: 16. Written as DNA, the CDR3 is TGTGCCAGTTCTTTAGCCGGGACAGCCTTTAATAGCAATCAGCCCCAGCATTTT. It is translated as CASSLAGTAFNSNQPQHF.

The CDR3 DNA is TGTGCCAGCAAGCCGGGGGGAAACACCATATATTTT. Protein product: CASKPGGNTIYF. This chain uses TRBV21-1 with TRBJ1-3. TRBV21-1 is deemed a pseudogene. This CDR3 is 12 amino acids long.

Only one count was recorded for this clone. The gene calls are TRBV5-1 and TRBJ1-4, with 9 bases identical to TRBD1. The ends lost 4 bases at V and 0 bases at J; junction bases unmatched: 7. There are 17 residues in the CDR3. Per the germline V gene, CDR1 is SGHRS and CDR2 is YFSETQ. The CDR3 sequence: CASSPTRTGATNEKLFF. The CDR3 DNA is TGCGCCAGCAGCCCAACGAGGACAGGGGCAACTAATGAAAAACTGTTTTTT.

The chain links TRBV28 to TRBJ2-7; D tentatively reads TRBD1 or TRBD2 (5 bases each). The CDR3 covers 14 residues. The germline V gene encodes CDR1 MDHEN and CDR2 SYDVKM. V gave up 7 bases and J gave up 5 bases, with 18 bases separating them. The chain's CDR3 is CASTIRDGRNEQYF. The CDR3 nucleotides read TGTGCCAGCACCATTCGGGACGGTCGTAACGAGCAGTACTTC.

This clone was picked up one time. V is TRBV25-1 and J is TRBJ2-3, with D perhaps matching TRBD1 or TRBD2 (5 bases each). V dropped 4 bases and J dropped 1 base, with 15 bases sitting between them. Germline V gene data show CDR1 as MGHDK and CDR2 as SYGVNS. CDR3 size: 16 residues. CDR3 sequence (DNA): TGTGCCAGCAGTGCCGGGTGGCAGGGAGGCACAGATACGCAGTATTTT. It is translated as CASSAGWQGGTDTQYF.

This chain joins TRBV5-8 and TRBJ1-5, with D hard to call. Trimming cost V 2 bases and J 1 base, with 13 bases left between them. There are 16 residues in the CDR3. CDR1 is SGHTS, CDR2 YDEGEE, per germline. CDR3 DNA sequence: TGTGCCAGCAGCTTACTCTGGGGAGGAAGCAATCAGCCCCAGCATTTT. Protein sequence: CASSLLWGGSNQPQHF. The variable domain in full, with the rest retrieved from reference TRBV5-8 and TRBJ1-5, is EAGVTQSPTHLIKTRGQQATLRCSPISGHTSVYWYQQALGLGLQFLLWYDEGEERNRGNFPPRFSGRQFPNYSSELNVNALELEDSALYLCASSLLWGGSNQPQHFGDGTRLSIL.

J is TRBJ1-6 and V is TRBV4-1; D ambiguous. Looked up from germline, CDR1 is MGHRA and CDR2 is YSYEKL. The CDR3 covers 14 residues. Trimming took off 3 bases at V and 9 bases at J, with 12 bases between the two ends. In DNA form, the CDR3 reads TGCGCCAGCAGCCATGACATATACGCTTCACCCCTCCACTTT. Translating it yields CASSHDIYASPLHF.

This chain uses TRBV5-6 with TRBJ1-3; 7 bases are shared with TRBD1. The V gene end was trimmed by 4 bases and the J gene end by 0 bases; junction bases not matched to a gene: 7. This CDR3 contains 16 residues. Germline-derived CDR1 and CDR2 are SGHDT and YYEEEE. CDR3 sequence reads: CASSRQDRNSGNTIYF. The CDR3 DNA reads TGTGCCAGCAGCCGACAGGACAGGAACTCTGGAAACACCATATATTTT.

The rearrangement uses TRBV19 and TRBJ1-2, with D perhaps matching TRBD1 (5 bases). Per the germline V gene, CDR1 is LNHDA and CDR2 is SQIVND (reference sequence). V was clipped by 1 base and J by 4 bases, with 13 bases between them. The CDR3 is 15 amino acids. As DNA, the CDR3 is TGTGCCAGTAGTATAGGACGGGGGACCACCTATGGCTACACCTTC. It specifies CASSIGRGTTYGYTF.